These T cell receptor beta chains were read from a single sample in a study of regulatory T cells in long-lasting Graves disease. TCRdb independently ran MiXCR on the multiplex PCR reads; one entry per CDR3 protein. This sample has more than 300,000 distinct CDR3 sequences, with 12% found just once. The same sample was also studied in work on T cells in Graves' hyperthyroidism and ophthalmopathy.

This material consisted of peripheral blood mononuclear cells (PBMCs), taken at new diagnosis, from a patient treated with antithyroid drugs. The source of these receptors is a woman in her late teens or twenties with Graves disease. CDR3s include the opening cysteine and the closing phenylalanine or tryptophan. Clone sizes are given selectively: once, few, many, or a class where the clone is expanded.

CDR3aa: CATTWGYEQFF
abundance: many
j_gene: TRBJ2-1
v_gene: TRBV28

CDR3aa: CASSWGDRGEAFF
abundance: many
j_gene: TRBJ1-1
v_gene: TRBV12-3/TRBV12-4

CDR3aa: CASSRTSNEQFF
abundance: many
j_gene: TRBJ2-1
v_gene: TRBV11-2

CDR3aa: CASSKWVNQPQHF
abundance: many
j_gene: TRBJ1-5
v_gene: TRBV18

CDR3aa: CASSQGEETQYF
abundance: .
j_gene: TRBJ2-5
v_gene: TRBV3-2

CDR3aa: CASSWDRVGQPQHF
abundance: .
j_gene: TRBJ1-5
v_gene: TRBV7-2

CDR3aa: CASSLARRSTEAFF
abundance: many
j_gene: TRBJ1-1
v_gene: TRBV11-2

CDR3aa: CASSMGLEPYEQYF
abundance: many
j_gene: TRBJ2-7
v_gene: TRBV19

CDR3aa: CASSLAPSRTGNTIYF
abundance: many
j_gene: TRBJ1-3
v_gene: TRBV7-2

CDR3aa: CAISGQPGETQYF
abundance: many
j_gene: TRBJ2-5
v_gene: TRBV10-3

CDR3aa: CAISQDTGGKTQYF
abundance: many
j_gene: .
v_gene: TRBV10-3

CDR3aa: CASSIAIHNEQFF
abundance: few
j_gene: TRBJ2-1
v_gene: TRBV19

CDR3aa: CASRITPYEQYF
abundance: many
j_gene: TRBJ2-7
v_gene: TRBV5-1

CDR3aa: CASGPQLNEKLFF
abundance: many
j_gene: TRBJ1-4
v_gene: TRBV28

CDR3aa: CASSLGGGGAYYGYTF
abundance: .
j_gene: TRBJ1-2
v_gene: TRBV28

CDR3aa: CASRQTLDRWNTEAFF
abundance: many
j_gene: TRBJ1-1
v_gene: TRBV5-1

CDR3aa: CASSHAADSPYYGYTF
abundance: many
j_gene: TRBJ1-2
v_gene: TRBV13

CDR3aa: CASSMDGGANYGYTF
abundance: .
j_gene: TRBJ1-2
v_gene: TRBV19

CDR3aa: CASSAHARPTGELFF
abundance: .
j_gene: TRBJ2-2
v_gene: TRBV9

CDR3aa: CAIKGTATEAFF
abundance: few
j_gene: TRBJ1-1
v_gene: TRBV10-3

CDR3aa: CASSDSLASEAFF
abundance: .
j_gene: TRBJ1-1
v_gene: TRBV9

CDR3aa: CASSSWLAGNEQFF
abundance: many
j_gene: TRBJ2-1
v_gene: TRBV6-1

CDR3aa: CASSSRDKAFF
abundance: many
j_gene: TRBJ1-1
v_gene: TRBV6-2/TRBV6-3

CDR3aa: CASGEIYNEQFF
abundance: many
j_gene: TRBJ2-1
v_gene: TRBV7-6

CDR3aa: CASRLTGRTGELFF
abundance: many
j_gene: TRBJ2-2
v_gene: TRBV28

CDR3aa: CASTRYREPVSYEQYF
abundance: many
j_gene: TRBJ2-7
v_gene: TRBV28

CDR3aa: CASSLSPDQAFF
abundance: many
j_gene: TRBJ1-1
v_gene: TRBV7-2

CDR3aa: CASSVPMGEQFF
abundance: many
j_gene: TRBJ2-1
v_gene: TRBV14

CDR3aa: CSANRGSYNEQFF
abundance: many
j_gene: TRBJ2-1
v_gene: TRBV20-1